This T cell receptor beta chain was sequenced in a study of cytomegalovirus exposure and HLA in healthy donors. A remark on this clone: The target antigen is unknown.

With 60 Vbeta and 13 Jbeta primers, the PCR was carried out. Sequencing was performed with immunoSEQ multiplex PCR; in TCRdb, only in-frame clones are kept and a portion is missing. The repertoire includes about 170,000 clones, about 85% of them detected once, and roughly 2.5% sits in the top ten. Findings and caveats of the study: A likely sequencing artifact accounted for one observed cluster of highly shared sequence variants.

Deletions cut 7 bases from V and 5 bases from J, with 21 bases between. The CDR3 consists of 16 residues. Germline V CDR1 and CDR2: LNHDA, SQIVND (reference sequence). The TCR sequence derives from a young man in good health and CMV-seropositive. This chain joins TRBV19 and TRBJ1-5; perhaps TRBD1 as D (5 bases). Sequencing used PBMCs. The CDR3 here is CASIDTWGRDHQPQHF. The DNA of the CDR3 is TGTGCCAGTATTGACACTTGGGGCAGGGATCATCAGCCCCAGCATTTT.